This T cell receptor beta chain was recorded in a study of T cells in Graves' hyperthyroidism and ophthalmopathy (dated by TCRdb to the late 2010s). Notes on the research overall: Peripheral blood was collected at initial diagnosis, before any treatment. The roughly 91 discovery patients were randomly divided into training and test sets at a 7:3 ratio. To identify TCR V-J signatures that set the groups apart, the researchers used a discovery cohort of 90 to 100 patients, made up of under 50 with Graves' ophthalmopathy and 55 to 65 with stable Graves' hyperthyroidism. Prospective prediction of ophthalmopathy was tested in an independent validation cohort consisting of 18 hyperthyroidism patients and approximately 16 patients who later progressed to ophthalmopathy. Following sampling, methimazole starting at 30 mg daily was given to hyperthyroidism patients, and high-dose intravenous methylprednisolone was given to ophthalmopathy patients. The paper reports TCR Vbeta CDR3 sequencing of approximately 140 peripheral blood samples: around 45 ophthalmopathy, under 80 hyperthyroidism and around 17 progressor patients. In over five Graves' hyperthyroidism patients, the study also compared T-cell repertoires from thyroid tissue with T-cell repertoires from blood. Study-wide findings and limitations: Most expanded thyroid clonotypes (frequency above 0.001) were also detected in blood, a finding suggesting that blood repertoires may reflect thyroid immune responses. During validation, the model predicted progression to ophthalmopathy a median of around 7 months ahead of onset, with almost 71% sensitivity and 72% to 80% specificity. In cross-validation, a model built on a 13 V-J signature told ophthalmopathy apart from stable hyperthyroidism with approximately 90% sensitivity and around 81% specificity, and in testing the same model reached 80%/75%. Sample size was not statistically predetermined, and investigators were not blinded to group allocation.

TCR beta CDR3 regions were amplified from RNA transcripts. The first round of RT-PCR for the TCR CDR3 was performed with the HTBI primer set and the Qiagen OneStep RT-PCR kit. The libraries were constructed in a second round of multiplex PCR and then size-selected and purified. Paired-end sequencing of the libraries was performed with 100 bp reads on an Illumina HiSeq2000. Regarding the original processing steps: SOAPnuke was used to process the raw data, removing reads that contained adapters or uncalled bases, had a mean Phred below 15, or lacked an exact match to the constant primer or identifier. COPE v1.2.5 was used to merge high-quality paired reads, and clonotypes were defined as unique nucleotide sequences. Clonotypes were aligned to IMGT TRBV, TRBD and TRBJ reference segments using MiTCR v1.1. The analysis included only V-J combinations with a frequency above 0.0001, which together covered more than 99% of the repertoires. The TCS score was defined as F50 (clonal expansion) divided by E x V (chaos), with BLOSUM62-based TCRdist calculated between CDR3 peptides within each V-J. Welch's t-statistics and random forest reduced approximately 520 V-J features to roughly 13, which were used in a naive Bayes classifier (R e1071). The raw public reads went through TCRdb reprocessing: fastp at Q25, MiXCR clone calling, in-frame beta chains kept. Duplicate CDR3 protein sequences are folded into a single record with the most common DNA and genes. TCRdb's processing, not the authors' own work, is the source of the V and J calls. The sample table shows around 240,000 distinct CDR3 sequences, and 16% are seen once. The ten largest account for approximately 30% of the sample.

Ophthalmopathy patients had moderately to severely active disease, Clinical Activity Score of at least 3, NOSPECS grade of at least 4, and duration under 3 months. Exclusion was applied to patients with uncontrolled infections, other autoimmune diseases, pregnancy or lactation. Diagnoses were established on the basis of clinical symptoms, serum thyroxine and TRAb, thyroid ultrasound, and orbital computed tomography. PBMCs were isolated from 8 to 10 ml of fresh peripheral blood by Ficoll-Paque density gradient centrifugation. Total RNA was extracted with Trizol reagent, and quality was checked on an Agilent 2100 Bioanalyzer. With respect to this clonotype: The antigen it binds to is not known. Per-base qualities were not stored, and no clone one base away is much larger.

Specimen: blood. This TCR was sampled from a woman under 30 with Graves' ophthalmopathy.

The nucleotide sequence is TGTGCCAGCAGTTTTGTCGGGACAGCCAAAAACATTCAGTACTTC. This codes for CASSFVGTAKNIQYF. This chain joins TRBV12-3 or TRBV12-4 to TRBJ2-4, with the D gene possibly TRBD1 or TRBD2, each one fitting 5 bases. The germline ends are 9 bases apart after V is trimmed by 3 bases and J by 0 bases. Including cysteine and phenylalanine, the CDR3 has 15 amino acids. The DNA shown is the 45-base CDR3, in frame from base 1.